One and the same sample provided the 21 T cell receptor beta chains below, sequenced in a study of blood T cell repertoires in COVID-19. Only in-frame clones appear in the TCRdb table, and some are missing; sequencing was by immunoSEQ multiplex PCR. This table has 110,000 or so clones, 84% appearing once. The sequencing input was peripheral blood. The receptors were sampled from a woman in her thirties or forties with acute or convalescent COVID-19.

V gene TRBV4-1 combines with J gene TRBJ1-3; TRBD1 matches 8 bases. Germline V gives CDR1 MGHRA, CDR2 YSYEKL. The junction had 13 bases not matched to a gene; V was cut back by 7 bases and J by 2 bases. There are 17 residues in the CDR3. The CDR3 spells CASTLQHRGTAGNTIYF. For the CDR3, the DNA is TGCGCCAGCACATTACAACACAGGGGGACGGCTGGAAACACCATATATTTT.

The chain employs TRBV29-1 and TRBJ2-2; no definite D call. Germline-derived CDR1 and CDR2 are SQVTM and ANQGSEA. V lost 5 bases, J lost 2 bases, and 9 bases lay in between. CDR3 length equals 13 residues. This CDR3 reads CSVRGFNTGELFF. The CDR3 coding sequence is TGCAGCGTTCGCGGATTTAACACCGGGGAGCTGTTTTTT.

This clone was seen only once. The rearrangement joins TRBV18 to TRBJ2-2; TRBD1 matches at 12 bases. J lost 4 bases, V lost 6 bases, and 9 bases had no gene match. From germline, CDR1 is KGHSH and CDR2 LQKENI. CDR3 size: 17 residues. Here the CDR3 DNA reads TGTGCCAGCTCGCCCCTGGGGACAGGGGGCCCCACCGGGGAGCTGTTTTTT. Protein product: CASSPLGTGGPTGELFF.

The CDR3, as DNA: TGTGCCAGCCAGATGTACCCCTCATACACCGGGGAGCTGTTTTTT. This gives the protein CASQMYPSYTGELFF. This sequence joins TRBV27 and TRBJ2-2, with D uncertain. This CDR3 is 15 amino acids long. Germline V gives CDR1 MNHEY, CDR2 SMNVEV (reference sequence). Trimming left V 8 bases short and J 3 bases short, with 16 bases between.

This clone was detected only a few times. This chain connects TRBV21-1 to TRBJ1-2. TRBV21-1 is a pseudogene segment. The CDR3 sequence is 16 residues long. The CDR3 reads CASRPLRGLLNYGYTF. The CDR3 nucleotides are TGTGCCAGCAGACCCCTTCGGGGACTCCTTAACTATGGCTACACCTTC.

The gene calls are TRBV7-2 and TRBJ2-1, with D unclear. Trimming took off 4 bases at V and 10 bases at J, with 8 bases between the two ends. This CDR3 has 11 residues. Germline CDR1 and CDR2: SGHTA and FQGNSA. The CDR3 DNA is TGTGCCAGCAGCTCCCATCTAGAGCAGTTCTTC. Translating gives CASSSHLEQFF.

V gene TRBV11-2 combines with J gene TRBJ2-2, with 8 bases identical to TRBD2. CDR1 and CDR2 (germline): SGHAT, FQNNGV. CDR3 length equals 15 residues. Losses at the gene ends were 5 bases for V and 5 bases for J; bases not matched to a gene: 7. The CDR3 DNA is TGTGCCAGCAGCCCCGGCCCTAGCGGGACCGGGGAGCTGTTTTTT. It codes for CASSPGPSGTGELFF.

This rearrangement joins TRBV5-4 to TRBJ2-1, with D tentatively TRBD2 (6 bases). CDR1 and CDR2 from the germline V gene are SGHNT and YYREEE (reference sequence). The CDR3 runs 16 residues. The V gene lost 4 bases and the J gene lost 5 bases, with 19 bases spanning the gap. CDR3 in DNA: TGTGCCAGCAGCCGGGGGTGGGGTAGCGGACACAATGAGCAGTTCTTC. Protein: CASSRGWGSGHNEQFF.

The chain links TRBV2 to TRBJ1-2; 12 nucleotides line up with TRBD1. J was trimmed by 8 bases and V by 6 bases; bases with no gene match: 7. Germline V gives CDR1 SNHLY, CDR2 FYNNEI. The CDR3 runs 14 residues. In DNA, the CDR3 is TGTGCCAGCAGGATGGGACAGGGGGCGGGCGGCTACACCTTC. This sequence encodes CASRMGQGAGGYTF.

The chain joins TRBV7-2 to TRBJ1-1; TRBD1 might be the D (6 bases). The CDR3 extends over 12 amino acids. Trimming stripped 5 bases from V and 9 bases from J, with 13 bases between. Germline V lookup: CDR1 SGHTA, CDR2 FQGNSA. The CDR3 is CASSLQGFKAFF. Written as DNA, the CDR3 is TGTGCCAGCAGCCTACAGGGATTTAAAGCTTTCTTT.

This clone was found a few times. This chain joins TRBV19 and TRBJ1-2; TRBD1 aligns across 8 bases. The CDR3 spans 12 residues. Germline loops: CDR1 LNHDA, CDR2 SQIVND (reference sequence). V gave up 8 bases and J gave up 7 bases; unmatched junction bases: 6. DNA for the CDR3: TGTGCCAGTCAAACAGGGGGGATTGGCTACACCTTC. It is translated as CASQTGGIGYTF.

V gene TRBV19 combines with J gene TRBJ1-2; TRBD1 agrees at 8 bases. The germline V gene has CDR1 LNHDA and CDR2 SQIVND (reference sequence). CDR3 size: 15 residues. V lost 3 bases and J lost 5; bases outside the gene matches: 8. This chain's CDR3 is CASSIRGTGGYGYTF. The CDR3 nucleotides are TGTGCCAGTAGTATTAGAGGGACAGGAGGATATGGCTACACCTTC.

This chain uses TRBV11-2 with TRBJ1-3; D is possibly TRBD1 (6 bases). The CDR3 spans 16 residues. Germline CDR1 SGHAT, CDR2 FQNNGV. Trimming took 6 bases from V and 0 from J, leaving 15 bases between them. The chain's CDR3 is CASSKQTGLSGNTIYF. CDR3 coding DNA: TGTGCCAGCAGTAAACAGACAGGCCTCTCTGGAAACACCATATATTTT.

The J gene is TRBJ1-5, the V gene TRBV6-5, with TRBD1 matching over 9 bases. Losses at the gene ends were 7 bases for V and 6 bases for J; bases not matched to a gene: 7. Germline lookup yields CDR1 MNHEY and CDR2 SVGAGI. This CDR3 has 14 amino acids. The CDR3 protein is CASTQQGAVQPQHF. The CDR3, as DNA: TGTGCCAGCACGCAACAGGGGGCGGTTCAGCCCCAGCATTTT.

The V gene is TRBV6-2 or TRBV6-3, the J gene TRBJ1-5; TRBD1 agrees at 8 bases. Germline CDR1 and CDR2: MNHEY and SVGEGT. V lost 4 bases, J lost 6 bases, and 8 bases stayed unmatched. The CDR3 contains 15 residues. Written as DNA, the CDR3 is TGTGCCAGCAGTTCCAAGCAGGGGGCTCGTCAGCCCCAGCATTTT. Protein product: CASSSKQGARQPQHF.

This clone was observed a few times. The genes are TRBV12-3 or TRBV12-4 and TRBJ1-2; D not certain. The CDR3 length is 12 residues. V lost 3 bases and J lost 8, with 10 bases in between. The CDR3 DNA reads as TGTGCCAGCAGTTTTGGCCGCGGAGGCTACACCTTC. Translated, it gives CASSFGRGGYTF.

The chain employs TRBV19 and TRBJ1-5, with TRBD1 matching over 10 bases. In germline, CDR1 is LNHDA, CDR2 SQIVND (reference sequence). This CDR3 contains 18 residues. V was clipped by 4 bases and J by 0 bases; unmatched bases: 9. The CDR3 sequence is CASSTRQGAFYSNQPQHF. The CDR3 DNA sequence: TGTGCCAGTAGTACACGACAGGGGGCCTTCTATAGCAATCAGCCCCAGCATTTT.

The chain links TRBV10-2 to TRBJ2-3; 7 bases fit TRBD1. V shed 6 bases and J 4 bases; nucleotides not matched to a gene: 1. Germline lookup yields CDR1 WSHSY and CDR2 SAAADI. The CDR3 totals 12 residues. Here the CDR3 reads CASSGTADTQYF. Written as DNA, the CDR3 is TGCGCCAGCAGCGGGACAGCAGATACGCAGTATTTT.

The chain carries TRBV2 and TRBJ1-5; TRBD1 might be the D (5 bases). V lost 4 bases to trimming and J lost 0 bases, with 10 bases between them. The CDR3 loop spans 15 amino acids. Germline V CDR1 and CDR2: SNHLY, FYNNEI. As DNA, the CDR3 is TGTGCCAGCAGTGGGGGAAGGGGTAGCAATCAGCCCCAGCATTTT. It translates to CASSGGRGSNQPQHF.

This chain uses TRBV19 with TRBJ1-1, with D perhaps TRBD1 (6 bases). The germline CDR1 and CDR2 sequences are LNHDA and SQIVND (reference sequence). There are 12 residues in the CDR3. The DNA of the CDR3 is TGTGCGAGCGGGGGCAGATCCCCTGAAGCTTTCTTT. It translates to CASGGRSPEAFF.

The chain employs TRBV19 and TRBJ2-7; D may be TRBD1 (6 bases). Per germline, CDR1 LNHDA and CDR2 SQIVND (reference sequence). The CDR3 sequence is 15 residues long. The germline V and J ends were trimmed by 7 bases and 2 bases, with 18 bases remaining between them. The CDR3 loop reads CASTKDPDSAYEQYF. CDR3 nucleotide sequence: TGTGCCAGTACGAAAGACCCGGACAGCGCCTACGAGCAGTACTTC.